Shown below are 9 T cell receptor beta chains from a single sample sequenced in a study of graft-versus-host responses after intestinal transplantation. The repertoire was sequenced with immunoSEQ multiplex PCR; TCRdb's copy has only in-frame clones and lacks some. The top ten hold 1.6% of the sample, which has some 44,000 clones, about 95% seen once. The sequenced sample was PBMCs, obtained around 48 weeks after intestinal transplant. These receptors came from a human patient who received an intestinal transplant, so some T cells may come from the graft donor.

The chain joins TRBV5-4 to TRBJ2-7, with 7 bases lining up with TRBD2. V was clipped by 0 bases and J by 2 bases; unmatched bases: 8. Germline V CDR1 and CDR2: SGHNT, YYREEE (reference sequence). This CDR3 comprises 16 residues. The CDR3 spells CASSLVGLAEPYEQYF. In DNA form, the CDR3 reads TGTGCCAGCAGCTTGGTCGGTCTAGCGGAACCCTACGAGCAGTACTTC.

This clone has only one observation. The rearrangement joins TRBV6-5 to TRBJ2-1, with 8 bases identical to TRBD2. Trimming took 8 bases from V and 8 from J; bases not matched to a gene: 11. The CDR3 loop spans 14 amino acids. Germline lookup yields CDR1 MNHEY and CDR2 SVGAGI. The CDR3 is CASSPGTSQYEQFF. The CDR3 nucleotides are TGTGCCAGCTCGCCCGGGACTAGTCAGTATGAGCAGTTCTTC.

The genes are TRBV11-2 and TRBJ2-1; tentative D call: TRBD2 (6 bases). The germline V gene has CDR1 SGHAT and CDR2 FQNNGV. There are 17 residues in the CDR3. The V end was cut by 3 bases, the J end by 4 bases, with 19 bases between. The CDR3 reads CASSLLGGSASYNEQFF. Written as DNA, the CDR3 is TGTGCCAGCAGCTTGTTGGGGGGATCGGCCTCATACAATGAGCAGTTCTTC.

The chain recombines TRBV6-1 with TRBJ1-5; D is ambiguous. The CDR3 spans 15 residues. Per germline, CDR1 MNHNS and CDR2 SASEGT. Deletions cut 10 bases from V and 0 bases from J, with 16 bases between. The CDR3 DNA follows: TGTGCCACAGCTGTACGGGAGAATAGCAATCAGCCCCAGCATTTT. Protein: CATAVRENSNQPQHF.

The chain couples TRBV5-1 to TRBJ2-1; 8 bases match TRBD2. The CDR3 consists of 18 residues. V trimming: 4 bases; J trimming: 7 bases; junction bases outside the gene matches: 19. Germline V gene sequence: CDR1 SGHRS, CDR2 YFSETQ. For the CDR3, the DNA is TGCGCCAGCAGCCGTTGGGGAGTACTAGCGGATATTGAAAATGAGCAGTTCTTC. It is translated as CASSRWGVLADIENEQFF.

The J gene is TRBJ2-2, the V gene TRBV18; 11 bases are shared with TRBD2. Germline V gene data show CDR1 as KGHSH and CDR2 as LQKENI. The CDR3 runs to 20 residues. V trimming: 2 bases; J trimming: 1 base; junction bases outside the gene matches: 12. The CDR3 sequence is CASSPLTSGSTSGNTGELFF. For the CDR3, the DNA is TGTGCCAGCTCACCATTAACTAGCGGGAGTACAAGCGGGAACACCGGGGAGCTGTTTTTT.

Here the CDR3 reads CASSSPGNTVYGYTF. CDR3 DNA sequence: TGTGCCAGCAGTTCACCGGGGAACACTGTCTATGGCTACACCTTC. The rearrangement links TRBV27 to TRBJ1-2; D is unresolved. V shed 4 bases and J shed 4 bases, with 16 bases lying between them. Germline-derived CDR1 and CDR2 are MNHEY and SMNVEV (reference sequence). The CDR3 is 15 amino acids.

CDR3 sequence reads: CSGWNTEAFF. Written as DNA, the CDR3 is TGCAGTGGCTGGAACACTGAAGCTTTCTTT. The V call is TRBV20-1, the J call TRBJ1-1; no firm D call. Germline CDR1 DFQATT, CDR2 SNEGSKA (reference sequence). The CDR3 totals 10 residues. V was clipped by 7 bases and J by 1 base, with 4 bases between them.

In its sample, this clone was seen once. This rearrangement joins TRBV4-2 to TRBJ2-5; TRBD2 is a possible D gene (6 bases). Gene TRBJ2-7 matches the end of the DNA better, so the J call may be wrong. Germline V lookup: CDR1 LGHNA, CDR2 YNFKEQ. The CDR3 totals 16 residues. This chain's CDR3 is CASSPRSGGDDYEQYF. The CDR3 coding sequence is TGTGCCAGCAGCCCCCGTTCCGGGGGTGATGACTACGAGCAGTACTTC.